These 18 T cell receptor beta chains were all obtained from the same sample, sequenced in a study of shared clonotypes between healthy human individuals. Sequencing was performed with immunoSEQ multiplex PCR; in TCRdb, only in-frame clones are kept and a portion is missing. Counted here are 740,000 or so clones, 73% occurring once; the ten biggest clones make up 1.5% to 2%. Sequences were obtained from memory CD4+ T cells sorted from blood. Subset described: CD45RA-negative fraction. The receptor set was obtained from a woman in her 30s in good health.

The chain links TRBV4-1 to TRBJ2-5; D unresolved. V dropped 0 bases and J dropped 8 bases, with 7 bases sitting between them. Germline V gene sequence: CDR1 MGHRA, CDR2 YSYEKL. The length of the CDR3 is 12 residues. The CDR3 nucleotides read TGCGCCAGCAGCCAAGAGGGTCCTACCCAGTACTTC. It yields the protein CASSQEGPTQYF.

The rearrangement links TRBV28 to TRBJ2-7; D might be TRBD2 (6 bases). The length of the CDR3 is 15 residues. V was cut by 5 bases and J by 6 bases, with 20 bases left in between. Germline V gene data show CDR1 as MDHEN and CDR2 as SYDVKM. CDR3 amino acids: CASSQVLGSGFEQYF. DNA for the CDR3: TGTGCCAGCAGTCAGGTCCTCGGGAGTGGGTTCGAGCAGTACTTC. The complete variable domain, with remaining parts taken from reference TRBV28 and TRBJ2-7, reads DVKVTQSSRYLVKRTGEKVFLECVQDMDHENMFWYRQDPGLGLRLIYFSYDVKMKEKGDIPEGYSVSREKKERFSLILESASTNQTSMYLCASSQVLGSGFEQYFGPGTRLTVT.

This chain links TRBV29-1 with TRBJ2-7; no firm D call. The V and J ends lost 2 bases and 9 bases respectively, with 17 bases between them. In germline, CDR1 is SQVTM, CDR2 ANQGSEA. The CDR3 totals 13 residues. CDR3 in amino acids: CSVEKDSPVRQYF. DNA for the CDR3: TGCAGCGTTGAAAAGGATTCGCCGGTCAGGCAGTACTTC.

The chain couples TRBV5-5 to TRBJ1-5; D is perhaps TRBD1 (6 bases). Germline V gene lookup returns CDR1 SGHKS and CDR2 YYEKEE (reference sequence). The CDR3 runs 16 residues. Trimming pared 4 bases from V and 7 bases from J, leaving 21 bases between. The CDR3 here is CASSLLGDTGRQPQHF. CDR3 in DNA: TGTGCCAGCAGCCTACTCGGGGACACGGGTAGACAGCCCCAGCATTTT.

This rearrangement joins TRBV7-8 to TRBJ2-5; D may correspond to TRBD1 or TRBD2 (5 bases each). Germline values: CDR1 SGHVS, CDR2 FQNEAQ. V lost 2 bases and J lost 4, with 14 bases in between. The CDR3 sequence is 15 residues long. CDR3 bases: TGTGCCAGCAGCTTATTAAGGGGAGAGGCAGAGACCCAGTACTTC. It yields the protein CASSLLRGEAETQYF.

The CDR3 spells CAISVSSGSYEQYF. In DNA form, the CDR3 reads TGTGCCATCAGTGTATCCAGCGGGAGCTACGAGCAGTACTTC. The V and J genes are TRBV10-3 and TRBJ2-7, with TRBD2 matching over 8 bases. Germline lookup yields CDR1 ENHRY and CDR2 SYGVKD. This CDR3 has 14 amino acids. J was trimmed by 3 bases and V by 4 bases; bases with no gene match: 5.

V gene TRBV19 combines with J gene TRBJ2-1; 11 nucleotides line up with TRBD1. J gave up 10 bases and V 3 bases, and 8 bases lay outside the gene matches. Looked up from germline, CDR1 is LNHDA and CDR2 is SQIVND (reference sequence). The CDR3 loop spans 15 amino acids. CDR3: CASSIRPGTGGEQFF. CDR3 bases: TGTGCCAGTAGTATCCGTCCCGGGACAGGGGGAGAGCAGTTCTTC.

This clone was seen a few times. The chain carries TRBV27 and TRBJ2-3; TRBD2 aligns across 12 bases. V lost 2 bases and J lost 3; bases outside the gene matches: 9. From germline, CDR1 is MNHEY and CDR2 SMNVEV (reference sequence). CDR3 length: 18 amino acids. CDR3 in amino acids: CASSLLGTSGFLTDTQYF. DNA of the CDR3: TGTGCCAGCAGTTTACTGGGGACTAGCGGGTTCCTAACAGATACGCAGTATTTT.

This chain links TRBV5-1 with TRBJ2-5, with 8 bases matching TRBD2. CDR1 and CDR2 from the germline V gene are SGHRS and YFSETQ. The trim removed 4 bases at V and 2 bases at J, leaving 7 bases unmatched. This CDR3 has 15 residues. The CDR3 DNA sequence: TGCGCCAGCAGCGCGGGGGGTGGTCCTCAAGAGACCCAGTACTTC. It translates to CASSAGGGPQETQYF.

The rearrangement uses TRBV27 and TRBJ2-1; 11 bases map to TRBD2. With 5 bases clipped from V and 9 bases from J, the junction kept 21 bases outside the gene matches. From germline, CDR1 is MNHEY and CDR2 SMNVEV (reference sequence). The CDR3 spans 19 residues. The CDR3 spells CASSQKPATSGTNRGEQFF. CDR3 coding DNA: TGTGCCAGCAGTCAGAAACCTGCGACTAGCGGGACTAATCGGGGTGAGCAGTTCTTC.

The J gene is TRBJ2-5, the V gene TRBV10-3, with D tentatively TRBD1 or TRBD2 (5 bases each). CDR3 size: 13 residues. Trimming took 3 bases from V and 5 from J, leaving 10 bases between them. The germline gives CDR1 ENHRY, CDR2 SYGVKD. The CDR3 sequence is CAISDQGAETQYF. The CDR3 region has the DNA TGTGCCATCAGTGATCAGGGAGCGGAGACCCAGTACTTC.

The chain links TRBV5-1 to TRBJ2-1, with D perhaps given as TRBD1 or TRBD2 (5 bases each). The CDR3 extends over 17 amino acids. Per the germline V gene, CDR1 is SGHRS and CDR2 is YFSETQ. Deletions cut 4 bases from V and 6 bases from J, with 23 bases between. DNA for the CDR3: TGCGCCAGCAGCCTGGCCTTAGTCTTGGGGGAGAGCAATGAGCAGTTCTTC. Protein sequence: CASSLALVLGESNEQFF.

The chain has TRBV29-1 and TRBJ1-3; 7 nucleotides agree with TRBD1. V shed 3 bases, J shed 6 bases, and the junction held 8 bases outside the gene matches. CDR1 is SQVTM and CDR2 is ANQGSEA in the germline V gene. The CDR3 is 14 amino acids. CDR3 nucleotides: TGCAGCGTTGAGGTATTACAGGGGTCAAACACCATATATTTT. Its translation: CSVEVLQGSNTIYF.

CDR3 residues: CASSARGQWNTEAFF. The CDR3 DNA reads TGTGCCAGCAGTGCCCGGGGACAGTGGAACACTGAAGCTTTCTTT. The chain combines TRBV6-5 with TRBJ1-1, with 7 bases fitting TRBD1. Germline CDR1 and CDR2: MNHEY and SVGAGI. Trimming took 5 bases from V and 1 from J; bases not matched to a gene: 7. The CDR3 runs 15 residues.

The V call is TRBV7-6, the J call TRBJ2-5, with D perhaps TRBD1 or TRBD2 (5 bases each). The CDR3 is 13 residues long. Trimming took 5 bases from V and 2 from J, leaving 9 bases between them. The germline gives CDR1 SGHVS, CDR2 FNYEAQ. The CDR3 reads CASSPGPQETQYF. In nucleotides, the CDR3 is TGTGCCAGCAGCCCGGGACCGCAAGAGACCCAGTACTTC.

This clone was seen only a few times. This chain connects TRBV19 to TRBJ1-5; the D is unclear. Trimming took off 4 bases at V and 3 bases at J, with 7 bases between the two ends. Germline lookup yields CDR1 LNHDA and CDR2 SQIVND (reference sequence). The CDR3 has 13 amino acids. CDR3 region: CASSKPDNQPQHF. The CDR3 DNA sequence: TGTGCCAGTAGTAAACCGGACAATCAGCCCCAGCATTTT.

This clone showed up just once. The V and J genes are TRBV7-9 and TRBJ2-3, with 16 nucleotides matching TRBD2. With V trimmed by 5 bases and J by 3 bases, 11 bases remained unmatched. There are 19 residues in the CDR3. The germline CDR1 and CDR2 sequences are SEHNR and FQNEAQ (reference sequence). The CDR3 DNA reads TGTGCCAGCAGCCGTCCCGGGACTAGCGGGAGGGTTAGTACAGATACGCAGTATTTT. Its protein is CASSRPGTSGRVSTDTQYF.

The genes are TRBV28 and TRBJ1-4; 7 bases are shared with TRBD1. Losses at the gene ends were 6 bases for V and 4 bases for J; bases not matched to a gene: 8. CDR3 length: 15 amino acids. Per the germline V gene, CDR1 is MDHEN and CDR2 is SYDVKM. The CDR3 nucleotides read TGTGCCAGCAGCGACGAGACAGGGCGTAATGAAAAACTGTTTTTT. Its translation is CASSDETGRNEKLFF.